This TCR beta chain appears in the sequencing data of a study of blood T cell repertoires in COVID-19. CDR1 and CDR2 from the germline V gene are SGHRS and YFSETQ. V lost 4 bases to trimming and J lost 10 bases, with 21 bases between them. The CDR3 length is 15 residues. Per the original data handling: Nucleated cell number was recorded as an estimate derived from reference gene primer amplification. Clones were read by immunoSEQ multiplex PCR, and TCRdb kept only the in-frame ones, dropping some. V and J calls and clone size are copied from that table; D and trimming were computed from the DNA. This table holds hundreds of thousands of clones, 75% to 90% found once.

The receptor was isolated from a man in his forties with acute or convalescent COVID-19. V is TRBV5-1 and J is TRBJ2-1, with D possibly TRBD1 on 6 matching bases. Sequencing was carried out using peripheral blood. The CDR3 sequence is CASSLPRQAAPEQFF. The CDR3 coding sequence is TGCGCCAGCAGCCTCCCACGACAGGCCGCGCCCGAGCAGTTCTTC.